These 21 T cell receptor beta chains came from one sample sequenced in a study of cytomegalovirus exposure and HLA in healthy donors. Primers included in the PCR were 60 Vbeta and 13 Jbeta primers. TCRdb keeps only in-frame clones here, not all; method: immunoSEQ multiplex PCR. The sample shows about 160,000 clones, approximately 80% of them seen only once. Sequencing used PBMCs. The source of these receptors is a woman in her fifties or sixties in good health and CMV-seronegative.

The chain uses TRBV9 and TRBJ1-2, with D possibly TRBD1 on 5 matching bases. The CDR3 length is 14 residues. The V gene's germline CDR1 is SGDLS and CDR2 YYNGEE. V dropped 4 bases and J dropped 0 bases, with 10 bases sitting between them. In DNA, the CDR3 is TGTGCCAGCAGCCCCGCAGGGACTAACTATGGCTACACCTTC. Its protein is CASSPAGTNYGYTF.

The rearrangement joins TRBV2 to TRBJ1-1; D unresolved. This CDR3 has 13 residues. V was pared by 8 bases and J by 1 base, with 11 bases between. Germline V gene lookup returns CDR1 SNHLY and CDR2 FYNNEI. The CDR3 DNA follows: TGTGCCAGCGTTAAGCAAGAGAACACTGAAGCTTTCTTT. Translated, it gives CASVKQENTEAFF. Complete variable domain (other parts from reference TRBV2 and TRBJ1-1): EPEVTQTPSHQVTQMGQEVILRCVPISNHLYFYWYRQILGQKVEFLVSFYNNEISEKSEIFDDQFSVERPDGSNFTLKIRSTKLEDSAMYFCASVKQENTEAFFGQGTRLTVV.

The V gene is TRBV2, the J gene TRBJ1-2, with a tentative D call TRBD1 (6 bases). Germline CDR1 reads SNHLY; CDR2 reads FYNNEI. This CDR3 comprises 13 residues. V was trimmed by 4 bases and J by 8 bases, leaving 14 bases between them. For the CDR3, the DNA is TGTGCCAGCAGTGGACAAGGACAGTACGGCTACACCTTC. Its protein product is CASSGQGQYGYTF.

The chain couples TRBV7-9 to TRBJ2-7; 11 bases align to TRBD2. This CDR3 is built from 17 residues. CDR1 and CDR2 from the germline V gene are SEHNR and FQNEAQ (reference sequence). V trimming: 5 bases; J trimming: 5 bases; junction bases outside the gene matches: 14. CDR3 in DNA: TGTGCCAGCAGCCCAGACCTCACTAGCGGGAGTACCCACGAGCAGTACTTC. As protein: CASSPDLTSGSTHEQYF.

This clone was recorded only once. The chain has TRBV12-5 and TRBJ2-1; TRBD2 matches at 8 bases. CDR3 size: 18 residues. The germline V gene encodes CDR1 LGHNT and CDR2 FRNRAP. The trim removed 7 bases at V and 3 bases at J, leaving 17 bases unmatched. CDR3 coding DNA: TGTGCTAGTGCCCAACTAGCGGTCCCGCGTCACGGCTACAATGAGCAGTTCTTC. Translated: CASAQLAVPRHGYNEQFF. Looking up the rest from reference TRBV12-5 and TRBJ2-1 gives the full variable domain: DARVTQTPRHKVTEMGQEVTMRCQPILGHNTVFWYRQTMMQGLELLAYFRNRAPLDDSGMPKDRFSAEMPDATLATLKIQPSEPRDSAVYFCASAQLAVPRHGYNEQFFGPGTRLTVL.

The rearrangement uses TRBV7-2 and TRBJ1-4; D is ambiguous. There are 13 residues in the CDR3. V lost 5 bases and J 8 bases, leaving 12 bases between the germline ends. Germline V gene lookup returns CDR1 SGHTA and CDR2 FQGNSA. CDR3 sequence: CASSLLSGEKLFF. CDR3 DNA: TGTGCCAGCAGCCTCCTATCCGGGGAAAAACTGTTTTTT.

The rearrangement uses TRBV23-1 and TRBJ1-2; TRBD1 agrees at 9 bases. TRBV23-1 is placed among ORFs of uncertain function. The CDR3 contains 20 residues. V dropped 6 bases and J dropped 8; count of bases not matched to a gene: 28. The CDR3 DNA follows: TGCGCCAGCAGCCATCCGGGACAGGGATCTGGGGGAGTGCGAGTAAGGGGCTACACCTTC. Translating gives CASSHPGQGSGGVRVRGYTF.

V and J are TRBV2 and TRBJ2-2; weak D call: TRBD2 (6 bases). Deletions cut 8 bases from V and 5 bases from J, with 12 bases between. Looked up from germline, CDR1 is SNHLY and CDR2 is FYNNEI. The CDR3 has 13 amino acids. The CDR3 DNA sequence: TGTGCCAGCTCCGTGGGACTTACCGGGGAGCTGTTTTTT. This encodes CASSVGLTGELFF.

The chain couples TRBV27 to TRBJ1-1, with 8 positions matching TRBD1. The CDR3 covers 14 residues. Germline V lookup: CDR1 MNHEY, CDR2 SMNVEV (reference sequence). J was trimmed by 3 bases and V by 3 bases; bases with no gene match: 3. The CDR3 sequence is CASSLRQGYTEAFF. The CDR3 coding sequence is TGTGCCAGCAGTTTGCGACAGGGGTACACTGAAGCTTTCTTT.

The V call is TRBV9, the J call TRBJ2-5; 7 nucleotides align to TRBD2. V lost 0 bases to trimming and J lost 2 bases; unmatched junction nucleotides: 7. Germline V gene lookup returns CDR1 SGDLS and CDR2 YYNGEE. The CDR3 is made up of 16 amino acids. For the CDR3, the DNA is TGTGCCAGCAGCGTAGCTACGAGAGCGGGGCAAGAGACCCAGTACTTC. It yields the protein CASSVATRAGQETQYF.

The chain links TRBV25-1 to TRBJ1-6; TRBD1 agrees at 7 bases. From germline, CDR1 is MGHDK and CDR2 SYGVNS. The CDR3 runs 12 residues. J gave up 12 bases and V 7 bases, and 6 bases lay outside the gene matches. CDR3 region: CASTGGVGPLHF. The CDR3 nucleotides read TGTGCCAGCACAGGGGGTGTCGGACCCCTCCACTTT.

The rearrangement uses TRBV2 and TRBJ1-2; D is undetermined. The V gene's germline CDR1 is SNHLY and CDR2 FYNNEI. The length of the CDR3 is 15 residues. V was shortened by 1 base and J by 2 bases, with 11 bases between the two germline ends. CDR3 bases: TGTGCCAGCAGTGAAGTCGTCGGGAGCAACTATGGCTACACCTTC. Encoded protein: CASSEVVGSNYGYTF. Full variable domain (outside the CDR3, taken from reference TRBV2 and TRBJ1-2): EPEVTQTPSHQVTQMGQEVILRCVPISNHLYFYWYRQILGQKVEFLVSFYNNEISEKSEIFDDQFSVERPDGSNFTLKIRSTKLEDSAMYFCASSEVVGSNYGYTFGSGTRLTVV.

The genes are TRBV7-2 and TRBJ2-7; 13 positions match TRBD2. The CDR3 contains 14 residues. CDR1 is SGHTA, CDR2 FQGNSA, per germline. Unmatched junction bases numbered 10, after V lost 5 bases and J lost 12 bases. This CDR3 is CASSPGLAGARLYF. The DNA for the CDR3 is TGTGCCAGCAGCCCAGGACTAGCGGGGGCCCGACTGTACTTC.

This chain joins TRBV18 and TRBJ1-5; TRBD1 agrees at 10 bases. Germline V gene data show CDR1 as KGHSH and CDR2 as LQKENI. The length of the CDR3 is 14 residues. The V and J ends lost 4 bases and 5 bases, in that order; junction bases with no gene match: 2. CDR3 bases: TGTGCCAGCTCACGCGGGACAGGGGATCAGCCCCAGCATTTT. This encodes CASSRGTGDQPQHF.

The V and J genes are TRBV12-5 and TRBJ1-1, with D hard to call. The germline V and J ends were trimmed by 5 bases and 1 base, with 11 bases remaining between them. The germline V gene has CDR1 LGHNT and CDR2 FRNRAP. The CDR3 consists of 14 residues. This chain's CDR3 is CASGPPGKNTEAFF. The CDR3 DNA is TGTGCTAGTGGTCCCCCCGGGAAGAACACTGAAGCTTTCTTT.

The CDR3 is CASSSGTPSSNQPQHF. CDR3 bases: TGTGCCAGCAGTTCCGGGACACCTAGTAGCAATCAGCCCCAGCATTTT. The gene calls are TRBV6-5 and TRBJ1-5, with D possibly TRBD1 on 6 matching bases. The CDR3 consists of 16 residues. CDR1 is MNHEY and CDR2 is SVGAGI in the germline V gene. V gave up 4 bases and J gave up 0 bases, with 13 bases separating them.

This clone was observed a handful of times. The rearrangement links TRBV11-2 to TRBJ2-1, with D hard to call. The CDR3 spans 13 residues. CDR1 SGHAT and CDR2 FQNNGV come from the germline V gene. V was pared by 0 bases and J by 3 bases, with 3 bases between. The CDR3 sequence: CASSLDFYNEQFF. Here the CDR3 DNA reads TGTGCCAGCAGCTTAGACTTCTACAATGAGCAGTTCTTC.

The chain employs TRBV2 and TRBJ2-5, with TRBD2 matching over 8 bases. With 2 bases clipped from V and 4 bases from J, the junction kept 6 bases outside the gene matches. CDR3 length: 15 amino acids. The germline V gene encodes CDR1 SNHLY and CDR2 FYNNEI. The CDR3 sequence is CASSESREEGETQYF. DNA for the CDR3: TGTGCCAGCAGTGAATCGCGGGAGGAAGGAGAGACCCAGTACTTC.

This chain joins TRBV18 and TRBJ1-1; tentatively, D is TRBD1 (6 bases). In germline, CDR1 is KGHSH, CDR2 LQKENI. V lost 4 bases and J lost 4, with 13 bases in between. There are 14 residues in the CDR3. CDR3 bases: TGTGCCAGCTCACAACGGGGGGCGCCCACTGAAGCTTTCTTT. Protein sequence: CASSQRGAPTEAFF.

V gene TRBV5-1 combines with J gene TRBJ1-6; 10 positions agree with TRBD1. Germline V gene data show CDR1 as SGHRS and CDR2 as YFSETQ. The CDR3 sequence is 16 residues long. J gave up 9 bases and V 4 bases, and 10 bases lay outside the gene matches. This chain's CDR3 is CASSARQGASGSPLHF. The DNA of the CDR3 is TGCGCCAGCAGCGCCCGACAGGGGGCCAGCGGTTCACCCCTCCACTTT. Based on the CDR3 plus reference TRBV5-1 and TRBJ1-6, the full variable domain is KAGVTQTPRYLIKTRGQQVTLSCSPISGHRSVSWYQQTPGQGLQFLFEYFSETQRNKGNFPGRFSGRQFSNSRSEMNVSTLELGDSALYLCASSARQGASGSPLHFGNGTRLTVT.

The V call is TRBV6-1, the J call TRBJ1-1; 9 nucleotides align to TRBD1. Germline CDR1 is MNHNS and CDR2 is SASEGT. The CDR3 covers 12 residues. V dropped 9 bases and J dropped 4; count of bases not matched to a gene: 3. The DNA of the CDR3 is TGTGCCAGTCAGACAGGGGGCACTGAAGCTTTCTTT. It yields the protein CASQTGGTEAFF.